This TCR beta chain was documented in a study of patients and donors after allogeneic stem cell transplantation. This clonotype occurred many times. Trimming removed 6 bases at V and 5 bases at J, with 6 bases between. This CDR3 region has 11 residues. Germline V gene data show CDR1 as SGHDT and CDR2 as YYEEEE. TCRdb analysed the RT-PCR reads with MiXCR anew, one entry per CDR3 protein. Seen here are about 410,000 distinct CDR3 sequences, 15% to 20% observed once, and the top ten hold about 7%. The sequencing sample was made of blood, either unsorted or a sorted T cell fraction (not recorded which). This clonotype was sampled from a human donor who was either an allogeneic HSCT recipient or a stem cell or donor lymphocyte infusion donor (not recorded which). It is not recorded whose cells these are; they may come from a transplant donor. The rearrangement links TRBV5-6 to TRBJ2-1, with a weak D call TRBD2 (5 bases). The CDR3 region is CASKRHNEQFF. The CDR3 DNA follows: TGTGCCAGCAAGCGGCACAATGAGCAGTTCTTC.